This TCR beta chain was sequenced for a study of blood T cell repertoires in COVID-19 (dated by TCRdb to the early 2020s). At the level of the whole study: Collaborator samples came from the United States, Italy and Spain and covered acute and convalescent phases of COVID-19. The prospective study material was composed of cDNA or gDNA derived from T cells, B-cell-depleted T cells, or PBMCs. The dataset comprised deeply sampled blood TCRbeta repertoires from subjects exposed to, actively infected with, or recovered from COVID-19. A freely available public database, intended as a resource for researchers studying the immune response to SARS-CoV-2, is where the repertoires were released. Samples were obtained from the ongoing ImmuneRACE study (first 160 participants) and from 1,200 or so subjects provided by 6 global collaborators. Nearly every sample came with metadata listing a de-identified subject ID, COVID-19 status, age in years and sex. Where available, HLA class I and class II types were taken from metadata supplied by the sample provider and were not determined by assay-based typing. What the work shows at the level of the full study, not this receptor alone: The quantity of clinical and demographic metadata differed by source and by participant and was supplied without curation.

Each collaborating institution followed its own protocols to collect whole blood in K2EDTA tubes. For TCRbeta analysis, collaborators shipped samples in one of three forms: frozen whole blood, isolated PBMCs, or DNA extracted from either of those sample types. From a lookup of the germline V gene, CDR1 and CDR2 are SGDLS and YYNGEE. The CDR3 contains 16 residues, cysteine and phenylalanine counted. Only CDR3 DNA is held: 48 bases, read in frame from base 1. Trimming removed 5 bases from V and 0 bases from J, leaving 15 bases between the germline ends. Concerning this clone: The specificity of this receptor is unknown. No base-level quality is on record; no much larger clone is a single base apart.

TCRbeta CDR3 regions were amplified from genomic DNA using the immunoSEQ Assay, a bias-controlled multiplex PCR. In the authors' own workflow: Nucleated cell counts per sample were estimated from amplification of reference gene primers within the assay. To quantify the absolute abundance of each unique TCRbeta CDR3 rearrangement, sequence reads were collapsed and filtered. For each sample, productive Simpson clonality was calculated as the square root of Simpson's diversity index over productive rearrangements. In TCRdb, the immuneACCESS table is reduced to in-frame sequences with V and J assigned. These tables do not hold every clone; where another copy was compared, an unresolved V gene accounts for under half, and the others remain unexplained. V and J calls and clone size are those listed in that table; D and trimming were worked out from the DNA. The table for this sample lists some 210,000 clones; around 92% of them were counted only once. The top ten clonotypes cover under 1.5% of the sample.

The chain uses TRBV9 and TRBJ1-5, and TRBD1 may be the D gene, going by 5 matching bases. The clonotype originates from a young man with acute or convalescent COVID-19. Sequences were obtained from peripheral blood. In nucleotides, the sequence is TGTGCCAGCAGGGGGGAGGCTGACCATAGCAATCAGCCCCAGCATTTT. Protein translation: CASRGEADHSNQPQHF.